The T cell receptor beta chain under discussion was sequenced for a study of neurological immune-mediated disorders. The ends were cut back, 6 bases at V and 0 bases at J, with 11 bases in the middle. Germline CDR1 and CDR2: MNHEY and SVGAGI. CDR3 length: 15 residues. Unsorted libraries came from 2 million PBMCs stored at -80 °C. The authors produced cDNA by 5'RACE using 10-nucleotide random UMIs. Each CDR3 protein gets one entry after TCRdb re-called the 5' RACE reads with MiXCR. The table has about 35,000 distinct CDR3 sequences, 3% to 4% seen once. Note on this clonotype: A read error is likely, as this CDR3 ends without the conserved phenylalanine or tryptophan.

Sequenced input: PBMCs. The chain recombines TRBV6-5 with TRBJ1-4, with D unresolved. The TCR sequence derives from a man aged 30 to 45 with multiple sclerosis. As DNA, the CDR3 is TGTGCCAGCAGGCGGGGTGACGCAACTAATGAAAAACTGTTTTTG. Protein sequence: CASRRGDATNEKLFL.